Below, one T cell receptor beta chain is given with its context. As yet, its antigen is unknown. Using its own MiXCR run on the reads, TCRdb lists one record per CDR3 protein. The sample has 570,000 or so distinct CDR3 sequences, roughly 43% seen once. The source of the sample is a study of T cell repertoires in cytomegalovirus infection. Whole-study context: Epitope selection comprised recently identified HLA-C-restricted CMV epitopes and well-studied HLA-B-restricted CMV epitopes. CMV infection and matching HLA type were both indicated by public TCR beta signatures.

Whole-study findings and limits: Carriers of CMV plus the relevant HLA were identified by cumulative public TCR beta family frequency. What dominated the ex vivo response were HLA-C-restricted CMV-specific TCR beta clonotypes.

The CDR3 runs 14 residues. CDR1 SQVTM and CDR2 ANQGSEA come from the germline V gene. V lost 0 bases to trimming and J lost 4 bases, with 12 bases between them. This chain connects TRBV29-1 to TRBJ1-2; a possible D gene is TRBD1 (5 bases). The source material was cultured PBMCs, sampled from culture after CMV antigen stimulation. This TCR was recovered from a human donor in good health (CMV status not recorded). Some clones in this sample may be carry-over from other donors' samples. CDR3 DNA sequence: TGCAGCGTTGAAGAACCAGGGTGGGTCTATGGCTACACCTTC. As protein: CSVEEPGWVYGYTF.